These T cell receptor beta chains were read from a single sample in a study of neurological immune-mediated disorders. TCRdb independently ran MiXCR on the 5' RACE reads; one entry per CDR3 protein. The data show about 81,000 distinct CDR3 sequences, with roughly 4.5% seen just once and more than 5% held by the top ten. The sample taken for sequencing was PBMCs. The receptors here all came from a woman between 55 and 75 years old with multiple sclerosis. CDR3s include the opening cysteine and the closing phenylalanine or tryptophan. The D gene is left open where the match is weak. Clone size is given for some rows only: seen once, a few or many times, or a class if the clone is expanded.

length	D	J	V	size	CDR3	DNA
16	.	TRBJ2-3	TRBV5-1	many	CASSLLDRTSTDTQYF	TGCGCCAGCAGCTTGCTCGACCGTACTAGCACAGATACGCAGTATTTT
14	TRBD2	TRBJ2-5	TRBV20-1	many	CSARTSGGTKTQYF	TGCAGTGCCCGTACTAGCGGGGGAACGAAGACCCAGTACTTC
14	.	TRBJ1-1	TRBV18	many	CASSPIGPNTEAFF	TGTGCCAGCTCACCAATAGGGCCGAACACTGAAGCTTTCTTT
16	.	TRBJ2-1	TRBV5-1	many	CASSLEGALAYNEQFF	TGCGCCAGCAGCTTGGAAGGGGCCCTCGCCTACAATGAGCAGTTCTTC
15	TRBD1	TRBJ2-4	TRBV3-1	.	CASSLGQDAQNIQYF	TGTGCCAGCAGCCTCGGACAGGACGCACAAAACATTCAGTACTTC
15	TRBD1	TRBJ2-1	TRBV6-5	many	CASSPGTGSYNEQFF	TGTGCCAGCAGTCCCGGGACAGGTTCCTACAATGAGCAGTTCTTC
13	.	TRBJ2-7	TRBV5-1	many	CASSLADSPALYF	TGCGCCAGCAGCTTGGCGGACAGCCCGGCTCTGTACTTC
12	.	TRBJ1-1	TRBV7-8	many	CASSLIGSRAFF	TGTGCCAGCAGCTTAATCGGCAGTAGAGCTTTCTTT
15	.	TRBJ1-1	TRBV3-1	many	CASSQGGRLNTEAFF	TGTGCCAGCAGCCAAGGCGGACGCTTGAACACTGAAGCTTTCTTT
12	TRBD1	TRBJ2-1	TRBV14	many	CASSWDRNEQFF	TGTGCCAGCAGCTGGGACAGAAATGAGCAGTTCTTC
15	.	TRBJ2-5	TRBV7-6	few	CASTFVGGHQETQYF	TGTGCCAGCACCTTCGTGGGGGGGCATCAAGAGACCCAGTACTTC
14	.	TRBJ2-7	TRBV25-1	many	CASSEGGGSYEQYF	TGTGCCAGCAGTGAAGGGGGCGGTTCCTACGAGCAGTACTTC
15	TRBD1	TRBJ2-2	TRBV6-1	many	CASPRQGVNTGELFF	TGTGCCAGCCCCCGACAGGGGGTCAACACCGGGGAGCTGTTTTTT
14	TRBD1	TRBJ1-1	TRBV3-1	many	CASSPGGFGTEAFF	TGTGCCAGCAGCCCAGGGGGATTCGGCACTGAAGCTTTCTTT
16	.	TRBJ1-2	TRBV7-6	many	CASSLGLPGDHYGYTF	TGTGCCAGCAGCTTAGGCCTTCCGGGAGATCATTATGGCTACACCTTC
16	.	TRBJ1-3	TRBV5-1	many	CASSPVGGLSGNTIYF	TGCGCCAGCAGCCCCGTGGGAGGGCTCTCTGGAAACACCATATATTTT
19	TRBD1	TRBJ1-1	TRBV7-9	many	CASSSGGGGQGLLNTEAFF	TGTGCCAGCAGCTCCGGTGGTGGGGGACAGGGACTGCTGAACACTGAAGCTTTCTTT
14	TRBD1	TRBJ1-4	TRBV28	many	CASSPGTDEEKLFF	TGTGCCAGCAGTCCAGGGACAGATGAGGAAAAACTGTTTTTT
17	.	TRBJ2-7	TRBV5-1	many	CASSLAGGLRVTYEQYF	TGCGCCAGCAGCTTGGCGGGGGGCTTGAGGGTTACCTACGAGCAGTACTTC
12	.	TRBJ2-1	TRBV28	many	CASRLIPGEQFF	TGTGCCAGCAGGCTCATACCGGGTGAGCAGTTCTTC
13	.	TRBJ1-1	TRBV5-1	many	CASGGSANTEAFF	TGCGCCAGCGGAGGATCGGCTAACACTGAAGCTTTCTTT
15	.	TRBJ1-2	TRBV6-2/TRBV6-3	many	CASSYPGPGNRNYTF	TGTGCCAGCAGTTACCCAGGTCCTGGAAACCGGAACTACACCTTC
15	.	TRBJ2-3	TRBV5-1	many	CASSLAMGAVNTQYF	TGCGCCAGCAGCTTGGCCATGGGGGCGGTAAATACGCAGTATTTT
16	TRBD1	TRBJ1-5	TRBV5-1	many	CASSLEGQGSGQPQHF	TGCGCCAGCAGCTTGGAAGGACAGGGGTCCGGGCAGCCCCAGCATTTT
14	.	TRBJ2-7	TRBV9	many	CASSTRGIGGEQYF	TGTGCCAGCAGCACGAGGGGGATTGGGGGAGAGCAGTACTTC
14	.	TRBJ2-7	TRBV5-5	medium-sized	CASSFLGDIHEQYF	TGTGCCAGCAGCTTCTTAGGGGACATCCACGAGCAGTACTTC
16	.	TRBJ2-1	TRBV5-4	.	CASRLGVPGSYNEQFF	TGTGCAAGCAGATTGGGGGTTCCAGGATCCTACAATGAGCAGTTCTTC
16	TRBD1	TRBJ2-1	TRBV4-1	many	CASSQVGQASYNEQFF	TGCGCCAGCAGCCAAGTGGGACAGGCCTCCTACAATGAGCAGTTCTTC
19	.	TRBJ2-3	TRBV7-2	few	CASSLVSVAGAISTDTQYF	TGTGCCAGCAGCTTAGTCTCAGTGGCGGGGGCCATCAGCACAGATACGCAGTATTTT
15	.	TRBJ2-3	TRBV5-1	many	CASSLEWGSTDTQYF	TGCGCCAGCAGCTTGGAGTGGGGTAGCACAGATACGCAGTATTTT
15	.	TRBJ1-5	TRBV12-3/TRBV12-4	many	CASSLEAQGGQPQHF	TGTGCCAGCAGTTTAGAAGCCCAAGGCGGTCAGCCCCAGCATTTT